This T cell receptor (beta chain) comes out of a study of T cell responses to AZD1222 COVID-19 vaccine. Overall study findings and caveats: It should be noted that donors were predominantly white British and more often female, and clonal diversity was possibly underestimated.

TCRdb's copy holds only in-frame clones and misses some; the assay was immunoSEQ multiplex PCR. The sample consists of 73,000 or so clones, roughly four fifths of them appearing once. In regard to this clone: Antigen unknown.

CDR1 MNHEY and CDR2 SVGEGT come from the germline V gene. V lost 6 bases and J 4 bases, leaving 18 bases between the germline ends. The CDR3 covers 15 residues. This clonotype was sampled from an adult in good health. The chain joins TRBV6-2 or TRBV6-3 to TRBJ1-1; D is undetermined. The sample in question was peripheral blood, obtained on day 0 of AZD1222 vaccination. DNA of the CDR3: TGTGCCAGCAGCGAAAAAGCGCTTGAGGGCACTGAAGCTTTCTTT. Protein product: CASSEKALEGTEAFF.